The present TCR beta chain was sequenced within a study of technical replicates of blood from a few donors. The germline V gene has CDR1 SQVTM and CDR2 ANQGSEA. The V end was cut by 4 bases, the J end by 2 bases, with 11 bases between. The CDR3 consists of 13 residues. Repertoires were generated with immunoSEQ multiplex PCR, while TCRdb's copy carries only in-frame clones and drops some. The table shows 76,000 or so clones, with 65% to 90% occurring only once. The receptor's source is a human donor in good health. Some clones in this sample may be carry-over from other donors' samples. The rearrangement joins TRBV29-1 to TRBJ1-1; no firm D call. Input material: PBMCs. The CDR3 DNA reads TGCAGCGTTGCTCGGCGGCTAAACACTGAAGCTTTCTTT. Protein sequence: CSVARRLNTEAFF. Based on the CDR3 plus reference TRBV29-1 and TRBJ1-1, the full variable domain is SAVISQKPSRDICQRGTSLTIQCQVDSQVTMMFWYRQQPGQSLTLIATANQGSEATYESGFVIDKFPISRPNLTFSTLTVSNMSPEDSSIYLCSVARRLNTEAFFGQGTRLTVV.